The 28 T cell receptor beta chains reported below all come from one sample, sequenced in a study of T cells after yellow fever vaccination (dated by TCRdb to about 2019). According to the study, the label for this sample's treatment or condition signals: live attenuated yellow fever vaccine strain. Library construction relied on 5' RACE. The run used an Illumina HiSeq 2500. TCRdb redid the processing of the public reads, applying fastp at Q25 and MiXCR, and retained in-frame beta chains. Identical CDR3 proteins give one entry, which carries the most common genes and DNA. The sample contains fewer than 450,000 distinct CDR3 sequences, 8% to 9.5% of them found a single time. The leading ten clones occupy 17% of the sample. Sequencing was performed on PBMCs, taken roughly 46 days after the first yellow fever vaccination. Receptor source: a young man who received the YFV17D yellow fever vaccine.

The CDR3 region has the DNA TGTGCCAGCAGCTTGTCCGGAAACACAGATACGCAGTATTTT. This codes for CASSLSGNTDTQYF. The rearrangement links TRBV5-6 to TRBJ2-3; D is unresolved. CDR3 size: 14 residues. Germline V gives CDR1 SGHDT, CDR2 YYEEEE. Trimming took 1 base from V and 2 from J, leaving 8 bases between them.

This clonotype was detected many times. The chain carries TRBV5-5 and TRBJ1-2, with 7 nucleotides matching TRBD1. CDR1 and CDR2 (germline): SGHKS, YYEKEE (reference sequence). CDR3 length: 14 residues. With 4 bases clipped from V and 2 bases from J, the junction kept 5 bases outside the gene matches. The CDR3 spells CASSPGDSNYGYTF. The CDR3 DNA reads TGTGCCAGCAGCCCGGGGGACAGCAACTATGGCTACACCTTC.

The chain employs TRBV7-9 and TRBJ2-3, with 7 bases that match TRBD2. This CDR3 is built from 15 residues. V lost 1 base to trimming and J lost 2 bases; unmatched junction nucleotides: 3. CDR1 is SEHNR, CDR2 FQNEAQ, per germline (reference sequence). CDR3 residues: CASSLERGLTDTQYF. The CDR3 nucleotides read TGTGCCAGCAGCTTAGAGCGGGGCCTCACAGATACGCAGTATTTT.

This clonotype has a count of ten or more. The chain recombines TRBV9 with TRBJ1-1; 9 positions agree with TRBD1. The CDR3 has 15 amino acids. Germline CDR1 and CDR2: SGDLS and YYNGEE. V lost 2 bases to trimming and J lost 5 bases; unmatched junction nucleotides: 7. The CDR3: CASSVGGQGGTEAFF. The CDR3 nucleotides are TGTGCCAGCAGCGTGGGGGGACAGGGTGGAACTGAAGCTTTCTTT.

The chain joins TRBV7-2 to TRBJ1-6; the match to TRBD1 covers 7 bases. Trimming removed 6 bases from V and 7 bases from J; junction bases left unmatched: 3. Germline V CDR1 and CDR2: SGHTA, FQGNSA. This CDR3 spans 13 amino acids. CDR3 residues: CASRQTGNSPLHF. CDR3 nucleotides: TGTGCCAGCAGGCAGACAGGGAATTCACCCCTCCACTTT.

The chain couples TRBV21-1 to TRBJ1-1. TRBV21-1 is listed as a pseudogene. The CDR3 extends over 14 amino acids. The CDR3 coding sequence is TGTGCCAGCAGCTCCCCACAATGGCACACTGAAGCTTTCTTT. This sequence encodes CASSSPQWHTEAFF.

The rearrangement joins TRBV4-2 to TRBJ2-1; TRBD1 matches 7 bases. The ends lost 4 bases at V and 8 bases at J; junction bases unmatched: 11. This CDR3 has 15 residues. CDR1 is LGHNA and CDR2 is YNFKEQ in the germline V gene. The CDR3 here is CASSLLFDRVHEQFF. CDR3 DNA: TGTGCCAGCAGCCTCCTGTTTGACAGGGTCCATGAGCAGTTCTTC.

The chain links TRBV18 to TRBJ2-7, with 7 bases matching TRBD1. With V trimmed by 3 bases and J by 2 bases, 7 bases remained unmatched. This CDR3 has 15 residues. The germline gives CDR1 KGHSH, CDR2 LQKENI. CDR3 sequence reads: CASSPLPGTAYEQYV. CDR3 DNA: TGTGCCAGCTCACCTCTCCCCGGGACAGCCTACGAGCAGTACGTC.

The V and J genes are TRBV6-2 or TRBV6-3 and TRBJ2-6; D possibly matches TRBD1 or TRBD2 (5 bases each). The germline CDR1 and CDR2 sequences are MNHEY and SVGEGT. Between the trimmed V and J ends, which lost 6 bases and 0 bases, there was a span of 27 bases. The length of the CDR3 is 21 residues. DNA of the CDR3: TGTGCCAGCAGCCCCCGCCGGGGCGAGGAAACCTCCAGCTCTGGGGCCAACGTCCTGACTTTC. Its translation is CASSPRRGEETSSSGANVLTF.

As DNA, the CDR3 is TGTGCCAGCCTTGCCAGGGGAACCTACAATGAGCAGTTCTTC. It encodes CASLARGTYNEQFF. V is TRBV6-1 and J is TRBJ2-1, with D possibly TRBD1 on 6 matching bases. CDR1 and CDR2 from the germline V gene are MNHNS and SASEGT. The germline V and J ends were trimmed by 8 bases and 2 bases, with 13 bases remaining between them. The CDR3 length is 14 residues.

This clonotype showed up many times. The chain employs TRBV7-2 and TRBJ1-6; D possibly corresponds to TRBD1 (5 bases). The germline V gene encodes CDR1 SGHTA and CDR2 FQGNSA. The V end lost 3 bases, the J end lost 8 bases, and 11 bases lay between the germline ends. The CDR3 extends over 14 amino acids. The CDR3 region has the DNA TGTGCCAGCAGCTTGGGGGGTGGGCATTCACCCCTCCACTTT. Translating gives CASSLGGGHSPLHF. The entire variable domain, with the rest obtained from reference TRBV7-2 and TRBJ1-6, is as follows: GAGVSQSPSNKVTEKGKDVELRCDPISGHTALYWYRQSLGQGLEFLIYFQGNSAPDKSGLPSDRFSAERTGGSVSTLTIQRTQQEDSAVYLCASSLGGGHSPLHFGNGTRLTVT.

Written as DNA, the CDR3 is TGTGCCAGCAGCCTTAGAGGCCGGGGGGCCAAAAACATTCAGTACTTC. It codes for CASSLRGRGAKNIQYF. This sequence joins TRBV11-1 and TRBJ2-4; tentative D call: TRBD2 (6 bases). Trimming removed 5 bases at V and 1 base at J, with 15 bases between. The CDR3 consists of 16 residues. Germline values: CDR1 SGHAT, CDR2 FQDESV (reference sequence).

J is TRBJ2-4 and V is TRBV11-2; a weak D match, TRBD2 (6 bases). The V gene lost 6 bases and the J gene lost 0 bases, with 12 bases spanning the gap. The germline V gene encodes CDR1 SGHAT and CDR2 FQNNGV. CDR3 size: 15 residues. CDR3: CASRGGLGAKNIQYF. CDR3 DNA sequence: TGTGCCAGCAGGGGAGGACTGGGAGCCAAAAACATTCAGTACTTC. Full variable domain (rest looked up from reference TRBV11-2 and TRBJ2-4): EAGVAQSPRYKIIEKRQSVAFWCNPISGHATLYWYQQILGQGPKLLIQFQNNGVVDDSQLPKDRFSAERLKGVDSTLKIQPAKLEDSAVYLCASRGGLGAKNIQYFGAGTRLSVL.

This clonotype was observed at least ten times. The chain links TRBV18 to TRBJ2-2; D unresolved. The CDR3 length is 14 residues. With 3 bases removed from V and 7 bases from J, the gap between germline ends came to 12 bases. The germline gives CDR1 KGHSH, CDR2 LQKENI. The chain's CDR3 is CASSPSVGHGELFF. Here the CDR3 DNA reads TGTGCCAGCTCACCCTCCGTGGGCCACGGGGAGCTGTTTTTT.

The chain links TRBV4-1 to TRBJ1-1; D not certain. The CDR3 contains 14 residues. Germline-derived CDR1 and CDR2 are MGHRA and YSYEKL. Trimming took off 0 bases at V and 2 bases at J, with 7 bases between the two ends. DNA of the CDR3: TGCGCCAGCAGCCAAGAGGTGGTTAACACTGAAGCTTTCTTT. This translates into CASSQEVVNTEAFF.

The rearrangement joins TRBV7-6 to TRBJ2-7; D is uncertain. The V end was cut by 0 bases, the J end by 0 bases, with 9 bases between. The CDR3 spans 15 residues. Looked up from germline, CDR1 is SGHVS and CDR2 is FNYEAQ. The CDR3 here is CASSLAMGSSYEQYV. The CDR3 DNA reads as TGTGCCAGCAGCTTAGCGATGGGTAGCTCCTACGAGCAGTACGTC.

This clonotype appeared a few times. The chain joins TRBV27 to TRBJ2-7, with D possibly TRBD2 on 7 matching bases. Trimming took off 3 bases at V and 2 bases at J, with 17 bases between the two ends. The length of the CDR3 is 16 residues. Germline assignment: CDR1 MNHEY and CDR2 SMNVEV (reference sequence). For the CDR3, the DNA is TGTGCCAGCAGTTTCAATTGGGGGGGCCGACCCTACGAGCAGTACTTC. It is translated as CASSFNWGGRPYEQYF.

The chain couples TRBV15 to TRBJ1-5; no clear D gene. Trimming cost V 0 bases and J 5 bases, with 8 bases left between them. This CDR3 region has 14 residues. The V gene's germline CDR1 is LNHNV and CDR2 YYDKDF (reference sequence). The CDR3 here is CATSRDLIDQPQHF. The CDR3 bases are TGTGCCACCAGCAGAGATCTTATCGATCAGCCCCAGCATTTT. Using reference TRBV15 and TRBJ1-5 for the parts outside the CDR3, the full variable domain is DAMVIQNPRYQVTQFGKPVTLSCSQTLNHNVMYWYQQKSSQAPKLLFHYYDKDFNNEADTPDNFQSRRPNTSFCFLDIRSPGLGDTAMYLCATSRDLIDQPQHFGDGTRLSIL.

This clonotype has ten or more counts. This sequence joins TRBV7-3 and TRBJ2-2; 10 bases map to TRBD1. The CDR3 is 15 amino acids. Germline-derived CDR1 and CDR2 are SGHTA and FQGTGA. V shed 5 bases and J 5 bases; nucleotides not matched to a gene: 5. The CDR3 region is CASSPRTGGTGELFF. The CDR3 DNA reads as TGTGCCAGCAGCCCGCGGACAGGGGGAACCGGGGAGCTGTTTTTT.

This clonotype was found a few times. In nucleotides, the CDR3 is TGTGCCAGCAGTTTTCTTCCTCGCTACAATGAGCAGTTCTTC. Its translation is CASSFLPRYNEQFF. The chain links TRBV27 to TRBJ2-1, with D hard to call. Trimming took 3 bases from V and 3 from J, leaving 9 bases between them. Looked up from germline, CDR1 is MNHEY and CDR2 is SMNVEV (reference sequence). CDR3 length: 14 amino acids.

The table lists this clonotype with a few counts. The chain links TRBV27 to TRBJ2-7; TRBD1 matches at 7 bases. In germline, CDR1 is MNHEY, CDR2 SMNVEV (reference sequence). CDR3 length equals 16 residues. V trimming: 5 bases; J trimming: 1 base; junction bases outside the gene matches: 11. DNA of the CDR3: TGTGCCAGCAGTGTCAGACAGGGAACCGGATCCTACGAGCAGTACTTC. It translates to CASSVRQGTGSYEQYF.

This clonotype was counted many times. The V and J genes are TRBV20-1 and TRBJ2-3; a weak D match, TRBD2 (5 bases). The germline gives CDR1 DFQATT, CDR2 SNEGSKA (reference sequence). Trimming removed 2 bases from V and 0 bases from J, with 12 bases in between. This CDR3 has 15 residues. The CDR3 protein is CSARRAVSSTDTQYF. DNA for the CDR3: TGCAGTGCTAGAAGAGCGGTTTCTAGCACAGATACGCAGTATTTT.

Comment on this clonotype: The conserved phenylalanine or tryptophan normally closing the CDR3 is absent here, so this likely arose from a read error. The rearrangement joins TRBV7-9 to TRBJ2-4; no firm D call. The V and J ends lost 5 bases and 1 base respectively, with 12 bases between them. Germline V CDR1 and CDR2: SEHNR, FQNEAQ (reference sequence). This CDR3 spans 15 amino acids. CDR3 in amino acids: CASSQTLEAKNIQYS. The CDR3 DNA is TGTGCCAGCAGCCAGACTCTGGAGGCCAAAAACATTCAGTACTCC.

The CDR3 spells CAISVDSTNQPQHF. The CDR3 DNA reads as TGTGCCATCAGCGTGGACAGCACTAATCAGCCCCAGCATTTT. The chain combines TRBV10-3 with TRBJ1-5, with TRBD1 as a possible D gene (6 bases). Germline lookup yields CDR1 ENHRY and CDR2 SYGVKD. The CDR3 loop spans 14 amino acids. The ends were cut back, 6 bases at V and 4 bases at J, with 13 bases in the middle.

The CDR3 loop is CASSLMTSGGYNEQFF. The CDR3 DNA sequence: TGTGCCAGCAGTTTAATGACTAGCGGGGGTTACAATGAGCAGTTCTTC. This chain links TRBV28 with TRBJ2-1; TRBD2 matches at 12 bases. The CDR3 runs to 16 residues. The ends lost 2 bases at V and 4 bases at J; junction bases unmatched: 3. The V gene's germline CDR1 is MDHEN and CDR2 SYDVKM.

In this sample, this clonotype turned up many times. The CDR3 here is CASSPRAGLAGDTQYF. Here the CDR3 DNA reads TGTGCCAGCAGCCCCCGCGCCGGACTAGCGGGAGATACGCAGTATTTT. This chain links TRBV7-7 with TRBJ2-3, with 11 bases aligning to TRBD2. This CDR3 is built from 16 residues. Germline trimming cut 5 bases from V and 5 bases from J; bases unmatched to any gene: 9. Germline V gene sequence: CDR1 SSHAT, CDR2 FNYEAQ (reference sequence).

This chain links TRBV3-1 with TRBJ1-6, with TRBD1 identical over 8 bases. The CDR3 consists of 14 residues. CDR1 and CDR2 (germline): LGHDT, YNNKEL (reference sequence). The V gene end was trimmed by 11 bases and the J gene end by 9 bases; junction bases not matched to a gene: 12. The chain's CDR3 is CASSGGSLSSPLHF. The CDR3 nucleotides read TGTGCCTCCTCAGGGGGCTCTTTATCTTCACCCCTCCACTTT. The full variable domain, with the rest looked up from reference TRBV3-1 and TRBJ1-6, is DTAVSQTPKYLVTQMGNDKSIKCEQNLGHDTMYWYKQDSKKFLKIMFSYNNKELIINETVPNRFSPKSPDKAHLNLHINSLELGDSAVYFCASSGGSLSSPLHFGNGTRLTVT.

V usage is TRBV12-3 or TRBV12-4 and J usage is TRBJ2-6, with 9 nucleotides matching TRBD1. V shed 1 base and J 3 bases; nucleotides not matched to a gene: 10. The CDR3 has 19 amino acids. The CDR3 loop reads CASSLVNNRGRRGANVLTF. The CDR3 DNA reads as TGTGCCAGCAGTTTAGTGAACAACAGGGGGCGACGTGGGGCCAACGTCCTGACTTTC.